This T cell receptor beta chain was sequenced in a study of OX40 agonist ivuxolimab in advanced cancers. This clone has just a few counts. The assay was immunoSEQ multiplex PCR, and TCRdb's table has in-frame clones only and misses some. The sample comprises around 62,000 clones, roughly 82% of which are singletons, and 4.5% to 6% rests with the top ten. Trimming stripped 3 bases from V and 2 bases from J, with 11 bases between. The CDR3 runs to 16 residues. CDR1 KGHSH and CDR2 LQKENI come from the germline V gene. The V call is TRBV18, the J call TRBJ1-6; a possible D gene is TRBD1 (5 bases). The sequences come from CD4+ or CD8+ T cells sorted from blood, collected in a trial of the OX40 agonist ivuxolimab. The source is an adult with an advanced solid tumor such as melanoma, head and neck, liver or kidney cancer. The DNA for the CDR3 is TGTGCCAGCTCACCGTCAACAGGTCCCTATAATTCACCCCTCCACTTT. Its translation is CASSPSTGPYNSPLHF. The complete variable domain, with remaining parts taken from reference TRBV18 and TRBJ1-6, reads NAGVMQNPRHLVRRRGQEARLRCSPMKGHSHVYWYRQLPEEGLKFMVYLQKENIIDESGMPKERFSAEFPKEGPSILRIQQVVRGDSAAYFCASSPSTGPYNSPLHFGNGTRLTVT.